This T cell receptor beta chain came from a study of blood T cell repertoires in COVID-19. Study-level information: The United States, Italy and Spain provided the acute and convalescent COVID-19 samples.

This clone was observed a handful of times. The study drew participants aged about 18 to 95 years from some 23 US areas. Assay used: immunoSEQ multiplex PCR; TCRdb lists only in-frame clones, some missing. This table holds 350,000 to 450,000 clones, around 83% found once. This TCR came from a woman aged 45-59 years who had recovered from COVID-19. Input material: PBMCs or T cells enriched from blood (not recorded which).

The CDR3 DNA follows: TGTGCCAGTAGTATAGCGTACAGGGACTATGGCTACACCTTC. It codes for CASSIAYRDYGYTF. The chain joins TRBV19 to TRBJ1-2, with D perhaps TRBD1 (6 bases). The CDR3 has 14 residues. Looked up from germline, CDR1 is LNHDA and CDR2 is SQIVND (reference sequence). V was cut by 1 base and J by 3 bases, with 9 bases left in between.